A selection of T cell receptor beta chains follows, all from one sample in a study of blood T cell repertoires in COVID-19. Repertoires were generated with immunoSEQ multiplex PCR, while TCRdb's copy carries only in-frame clones and drops some. The sample carries 300,000 to 350,000 clones, about 90% recorded once. Sequenced input: peripheral blood. These receptors originate from a man aged 18 to 29 with active or convalescent COVID-19. CDR3s include the opening cysteine and the closing phenylalanine or tryptophan. Fields, in order: V gene, D gene, clone size, J gene, CDR3 protein, CDR3 DNA. A D gene is named only where the DNA matches it firmly. Clone size is given for some rows only: seen once, a few or many times, or a class if the clone is expanded.

v_gene: TRBV2
d_gene: TRBD1
abundance: -
j_gene: TRBJ1-4
CDR3aa: CAIMGDRGDEKLFF
CDR3nt: TGTGCCATAATGGGGGACAGGGGGGATGAAAAACTGTTTTTT

v_gene: TRBV2
d_gene: TRBD1
abundance: once
j_gene: TRBJ2-7
CDR3aa: CASRKSDRREQYF
CDR3nt: TGTGCCAGCAGAAAATCGGACAGGAGGGAGCAGTACTTC

v_gene: TRBV11-3
d_gene: -
abundance: -
j_gene: TRBJ1-1
CDR3aa: CASSLSGQNTEAFF
CDR3nt: TGTGCCAGCAGCTTATCGGGACAGAACACTGAAGCTTTCTTT

v_gene: TRBV18
d_gene: -
abundance: once
j_gene: TRBJ1-4
CDR3aa: CASSPFSGTTNEKLFF
CDR3nt: TGTGCCAGCTCACCATTTTCAGGCACAACTAATGAAAAACTGTTTTTT

v_gene: TRBV29-1
d_gene: -
abundance: once
j_gene: TRBJ1-1
CDR3aa: CSAGADRAVNTEAFF
CDR3nt: TGCAGCGCGGGGGCCGACCGAGCGGTGAACACTGAAGCTTTCTTT

v_gene: TRBV11-2
d_gene: -
abundance: -
j_gene: TRBJ2-5
CDR3aa: CASSFGGETQYF
CDR3nt: TGTGCCAGCAGCTTCGGCGGCGAGACCCAGTACTTC

v_gene: TRBV6-5
d_gene: -
abundance: -
j_gene: TRBJ1-1
CDR3aa: CASSYDQGIKAFF
CDR3nt: TGTGCCAGCAGTTACGACCAGGGTATTAAAGCTTTCTTT

v_gene: TRBV18
d_gene: TRBD1
abundance: -
j_gene: TRBJ2-1
CDR3aa: CASSLLGQGSYDEQFF
CDR3nt: TGTGCCAGCTCACTATTAGGACAGGGATCTTACGATGAGCAGTTCTTC

v_gene: TRBV5-1
d_gene: -
abundance: -
j_gene: TRBJ2-7
CDR3aa: CASSHTGLDEQYF
CDR3nt: TGCGCCAGCAGCCATACAGGGCTCGACGAGCAGTACTTC

v_gene: TRBV7-6
d_gene: TRBD1
abundance: -
j_gene: TRBJ1-3
CDR3aa: CASSLLPDRVSTIYF
CDR3nt: TGTGCCAGCAGCTTATTACCCGACAGGGTGAGCACCATATATTTT

v_gene: TRBV6-5
d_gene: TRBD1
abundance: -
j_gene: TRBJ1-1
CDR3aa: CASSYSGTARTEAFF
CDR3nt: TGTGCCAGCAGTTACTCCGGGACAGCTCGCACTGAAGCTTTCTTT

v_gene: TRBV30
d_gene: -
abundance: -
j_gene: TRBJ1-5
CDR3aa: CAWAGEAPWQNQPQHF
CDR3nt: TGTGCCTGGGCCGGGGAAGCGCCCTGGCAAAATCAGCCCCAGCATTTT

v_gene: TRBV5-6
d_gene: -
abundance: -
j_gene: TRBJ2-5
CDR3aa: CASSLGAGRQETQYF
CDR3nt: TGTGCCAGCAGCTTGGGCGCAGGGCGGCAAGAGACCCAGTACTTC

v_gene: TRBV12-3/TRBV12-4
d_gene: TRBD1
abundance: -
j_gene: TRBJ2-7
CDR3aa: CASSFDRATEQYF
CDR3nt: TGTGCCAGCAGTTTCGACAGGGCGACCGAGCAGTACTTC

v_gene: TRBV28
d_gene: TRBD1
abundance: -
j_gene: TRBJ2-1
CDR3aa: CASKGTGPSSEQFF
CDR3nt: TGTGCCAGCAAAGGGACAGGGCCCTCGAGTGAGCAGTTCTTC

v_gene: TRBV29-1
d_gene: -
abundance: once
j_gene: TRBJ1-4
CDR3aa: CSVGVSTNEKLFF
CDR3nt: TGCAGCGTTGGAGTCTCAACTAATGAAAAACTGTTTTTT

v_gene: TRBV19
d_gene: TRBD1
abundance: -
j_gene: TRBJ2-5
CDR3aa: CASSLRQGAFLEETQYF
CDR3nt: TGTGCCAGTAGTCTCAGACAGGGGGCCTTTTTAGAAGAGACCCAGTACTTC

v_gene: TRBV19
d_gene: -
abundance: once
j_gene: TRBJ1-1
CDR3aa: CASSINTLNTEAFF
CDR3nt: TGTGCCAGTAGTATAAACACCCTGAACACTGAAGCTTTCTTT

v_gene: TRBV4-1
d_gene: -
abundance: -
j_gene: TRBJ2-7
CDR3aa: CASSQERAKWARDKGVEQYF
CDR3nt: TGCGCCAGCAGCCAAGAAAGGGCCAAGTGGGCACGGGACAAGGGGGTCGAGCAGTACTTC

v_gene: TRBV15
d_gene: -
abundance: few
j_gene: TRBJ1-4
CDR3aa: CATSGRTRGFNEKLFF
CDR3nt: TGTGCCACCAGCGGCCGGACCAGGGGTTTTAATGAAAAACTGTTTTTT

v_gene: TRBV28
d_gene: TRBD1
abundance: -
j_gene: TRBJ1-1
CDR3aa: CASRDSQGARTEAFF
CDR3nt: TGTGCCAGCAGGGATTCACAGGGGGCGCGGACTGAAGCTTTCTTT

v_gene: TRBV28
d_gene: TRBD2
abundance: -
j_gene: TRBJ2-3
CDR3aa: CASSPGTSNTDTQYF
CDR3nt: TGTGCCAGCAGTCCCGGGACTAGCAACACAGATACGCAGTATTTT

v_gene: TRBV28
d_gene: -
abundance: few
j_gene: TRBJ1-4
CDR3aa: CASSLIGGTNEKLFF
CDR3nt: TGTGCCAGCAGTTTAATCGGAGGAACTAATGAAAAACTGTTTTTT

v_gene: TRBV5-4
d_gene: TRBD2
abundance: -
j_gene: TRBJ2-3
CDR3aa: CASSLALAGVSNTQYF
CDR3nt: TGTGCCAGCAGCTTGGCGCTAGCGGGAGTAAGTAATACGCAGTATTTT

v_gene: TRBV29-1
d_gene: -
abundance: -
j_gene: TRBJ2-7
CDR3aa: CSVGTTYEQYF
CDR3nt: TGCAGCGTTGGGACAACATACGAGCAGTACTTC

v_gene: TRBV6-1
d_gene: -
abundance: -
j_gene: TRBJ1-2
CDR3aa: CASSELTGGYTF
CDR3nt: TGTGCCAGCAGTGAACTGACAGGAGGCTACACCTTC

v_gene: TRBV11-2
d_gene: -
abundance: -
j_gene: TRBJ2-3
CDR3aa: CASNSRWGGTDTQYF
CDR3nt: TGTGCCAGCAACTCCCGATGGGGGGGCACAGATACGCAGTATTTT

v_gene: TRBV24-1
d_gene: -
abundance: -
j_gene: TRBJ2-5
CDR3aa: CATRGRDYQETQYF
CDR3nt: TGTGCCACCAGGGGTCGGGACTACCAAGAGACCCAGTACTTC

v_gene: TRBV2
d_gene: -
abundance: few
j_gene: TRBJ1-6
CDR3aa: CASKISPTGRNSPLHF
CDR3nt: TGTGCCAGCAAAATCTCACCCACAGGGCGGAATTCACCCCTCCACTTT

v_gene: TRBV3-1/TRBV3-2
d_gene: -
abundance: few
j_gene: TRBJ2-7
CDR3aa: CASSQAGGSYEQYF
CDR3nt: TGTGCCAGCAGCCAAGCTGGGGGGAGCTACGAGCAGTACTTC

v_gene: TRBV5-6
d_gene: -
abundance: -
j_gene: TRBJ2-7
CDR3aa: CASSLAGPNLYEQYF
CDR3nt: TGTGCCAGCAGCTTGGCCGGTCCCAACCTATACGAGCAGTACTTC

v_gene: TRBV7-8
d_gene: TRBD2
abundance: -
j_gene: TRBJ2-7
CDR3aa: CASSTTSGRSYEQYF
CDR3nt: TGTGCCAGCAGCACTACTAGCGGGAGGTCCTACGAGCAGTACTTC

v_gene: TRBV25-1
d_gene: -
abundance: -
j_gene: TRBJ2-7
CDR3aa: CASSENEEQYF
CDR3nt: TGTGCCAGCAGTGAAAACGAGGAGCAGTACTTC

v_gene: TRBV9
d_gene: TRBD1
abundance: -
j_gene: TRBJ2-4
CDR3aa: CASSERDRSAKNIQYF
CDR3nt: TGTGCCAGCAGCGAGAGGGACAGGTCAGCCAAAAACATTCAGTACTTC

v_gene: TRBV15
d_gene: -
abundance: -
j_gene: TRBJ1-5
CDR3aa: CATSRAGGQPQHF
CDR3nt: TGTGCCACCAGCAGAGCAGGAGGTCAGCCCCAGCATTTT

v_gene: TRBV27
d_gene: -
abundance: -
j_gene: TRBJ1-1
CDR3aa: CASSSRPNANTEAFF
CDR3nt: TGTGCCAGCAGCTCGCGGCCGAATGCTAACACTGAAGCTTTCTTT

v_gene: TRBV7-3
d_gene: -
abundance: -
j_gene: TRBJ2-5
CDR3aa: CASSLTSLHRDSQYF
CDR3nt: TGTGCCAGCAGCTTAACGTCCCTTCACAGGGATTCCCAGTACTTC

v_gene: TRBV10-3
d_gene: -
abundance: few
j_gene: TRBJ2-5
CDR3aa: CAISEMSRQETQYF
CDR3nt: TGTGCCATCAGTGAGATGAGTAGACAAGAGACCCAGTACTTC

v_gene: TRBV6-1
d_gene: -
abundance: -
j_gene: TRBJ1-4
CDR3aa: CASSEVLGATNEKLFF
CDR3nt: TGTGCCAGCAGTGAAGTTTTGGGAGCAACTAATGAAAAACTGTTTTTT

v_gene: TRBV27
d_gene: TRBD2
abundance: -
j_gene: TRBJ2-7
CDR3aa: CASTTSGNIGYEQYF
CDR3nt: TGTGCCAGCACAACAAGCGGGAATATAGGCTACGAGCAGTACTTC

v_gene: TRBV2
d_gene: -
abundance: -
j_gene: TRBJ2-3
CDR3aa: CASSEYPSRITDTQYF
CDR3nt: TGTGCCAGCAGTGAATATCCTAGCCGGATCACAGATACGCAGTATTTT